This entry concerns a single T cell receptor beta chain. Its specificity is unknown. The naive CD8 population came from CD45RO-negative cells selected for CCR7, without terminally differentiated effector memory CD45RA+ cells. This sample was taken from a study of shared clonotypes between healthy human individuals. Study background: Three CD4 naive, three CD4 memory, two CD8 naive and one CD8 memory plate were used per donor. Findings and limits, study-wide: In this cohort, only blood was sampled, and tissue repertoires likely differ.

When replicate PCRs were run on sorted subsets, they used around 200 ng DNA, about 30,000 T cell genomes. Study processing details: ImmunoSEQ supplied junction-only sequences lacking quality scores, so filtering was different. Measured with immunoSEQ multiplex PCR; TCRdb has only the in-frame clones, and not every one. The V and J calls and clone size come from that table; D and trimming were worked out from the DNA. The sample shows hundreds of thousands of clones, roughly 95% of them seen only once. Germline lookup yields CDR1 MNHEY and CDR2 SMNVEV (reference sequence). Trimming removed 2 bases from V and 5 bases from J, with 12 bases in between. The CDR3 totals 14 residues.

The chain uses TRBV27 and TRBJ1-1, with D maybe TRBD1 (5 bases). The sequenced sample was naive CD8+ T cells sorted from blood. This clonotype originated in a woman younger than 45 in good health. The CDR3 loop reads CASSLRGVRTEAFF. In DNA, the CDR3 is TGTGCCAGCAGTTTACGAGGGGTGAGAACTGAAGCTTTCTTT.